Following are 22 T cell receptor beta chains from one sample sequenced in a study of cytomegalovirus exposure and HLA in healthy donors. The study ran its PCR with 60 Vbeta and 13 Jbeta primers. The data were produced by immunoSEQ multiplex PCR, yet TCRdb's version contains in-frame clones alone and is incomplete. This sample has about 210,000 clones, with around 81% found just once. The sequenced sample consisted of PBMCs. The source is a woman in her forties or fifties in good health and CMV-seropositive.

The chain has TRBV29-1 and TRBJ1-2; D unclear. Between the trimmed V and J ends, which lost 3 bases and 4 bases, there was a span of 12 bases. The CDR3 runs to 13 residues. Germline V CDR1 and CDR2: SQVTM, ANQGSEA. CDR3 bases: TGCAGCGTTGATGGAGGCTGGGGCTATGGCTACACCTTC. Protein product: CSVDGGWGYGYTF.

The V call is TRBV9, the J call TRBJ2-3; 8 nucleotides match TRBD1. The germline V gene encodes CDR1 SGDLS and CDR2 YYNGEE. V lost 4 bases to trimming and J lost 2 bases; unmatched junction nucleotides: 9. The CDR3 length is 16 residues. Here the CDR3 reads CASSSRRDRPTDTQYF. The CDR3 DNA is TGTGCCAGCAGCTCGCGACGGGACAGGCCCACAGATACGCAGTATTTT. The full variable domain, rest sourced from reference TRBV9 and TRBJ2-3, is DSGVTQTPKHLITATGQRVTLRCSPRSGDLSVYWYQQSLDQGLQFLIQYYNGEERAKGNILERFSAQQFPDLHSELNLSSLELGDSALYFCASSSRRDRPTDTQYFGPGTRLTVL.

V and J are TRBV10-2 and TRBJ1-4; 7 nucleotides agree with TRBD1. This CDR3 spans 14 amino acids. V lost 6 bases to trimming and J lost 6 bases; unmatched junction nucleotides: 7. CDR1 is WSHSY, CDR2 SAAADI, per germline. The chain's CDR3 is CASRTGEVDEKLFF. The CDR3 DNA reads TGCGCCAGCAGAACAGGGGAGGTGGATGAAAAACTGTTTTTT.

The chain uses TRBV19 and TRBJ1-5, with D possibly matching TRBD1 (5 bases). Germline-derived CDR1 and CDR2 are LNHDA and SQIVND (reference sequence). This CDR3 contains 18 residues. Trimming took off 4 bases at V and 4 bases at J, with 23 bases between the two ends. CDR3 bases: TGTGCCAGTAGTACTCGACAGCCCCTGGGCATATGGAATCAGCCCCAGCATTTT. This sequence encodes CASSTRQPLGIWNQPQHF.

The chain couples TRBV30 to TRBJ1-2; TRBD1 might be the D (6 bases). This CDR3 contains 14 residues. Germline V CDR1 and CDR2: GTSNPN, SVGIG (reference sequence). V was trimmed by 1 base and J by 3 bases, leaving 12 bases between them. In DNA form, the CDR3 reads TGTGCCTGGAGTGAAAACAGGGCCTACTATGGCTACACCTTC. It encodes CAWSENRAYYGYTF.

The genes are TRBV28 and TRBJ2-1; 7 nucleotides match TRBD1. V was clipped by 8 bases and J by 0 bases; unmatched bases: 10. The CDR3 loop spans 16 amino acids. Germline assignment: CDR1 MDHEN and CDR2 SYDVKM. Here the CDR3 DNA reads TGTGCCAGCGCCCGTCAGGGGGTGGGCTCCTACAATGAGCAGTTCTTC. Translating gives CASARQGVGSYNEQFF. Combining the CDR3 with reference TRBV28 and TRBJ2-1 gives the whole variable domain DVKVTQSSRYLVKRTGEKVFLECVQDMDHENMFWYRQDPGLGLRLIYFSYDVKMKEKGDIPEGYSVSREKKERFSLILESASTNQTSMYLCASARQGVGSYNEQFFGPGTRLTVL.

The chain has TRBV10-3 and TRBJ1-2, with TRBD1 matching over 10 bases. This CDR3 has 15 amino acids. CDR1 and CDR2 from the germline V gene are ENHRY and SYGVKD. V was pared by 3 bases and J by 5 bases, with 6 bases of the junction left unmatched. The CDR3: CAISDGPGQGYGYTF. CDR3 nucleotides: TGTGCCATCAGTGACGGACCGGGACAGGGGTATGGCTACACCTTC.

V gene TRBV28 combines with J gene TRBJ2-3; weak D call: TRBD2 (6 bases). The CDR3 has 16 residues. CDR1 and CDR2 from the germline V gene are MDHEN and SYDVKM. Between the trimmed V and J ends, which lost 7 bases and 1 base, there was a span of 18 bases. The CDR3 loop is CASTSVLGGGTDTQYF. The CDR3 DNA sequence: TGTGCCAGCACCTCGGTGCTGGGGGGAGGCACAGATACGCAGTATTTT.

The V gene is TRBV19, the J gene TRBJ1-2; D may be TRBD1 (6 bases). From germline, CDR1 is LNHDA and CDR2 SQIVND (reference sequence). This CDR3 region has 15 residues. V lost 7 bases to trimming and J lost 3 bases, with 18 bases between them. CDR3 in DNA: TGTGCCAGTAAGAACAGGATGGGGGCCCACTATGGCTACACCTTC. Its protein product is CASKNRMGAHYGYTF.

The V and J genes are TRBV6-1 and TRBJ2-3; D is perhaps TRBD2 (7 bases). Trimming took 11 bases from V and 4 from J, leaving 16 bases between them. The CDR3 consists of 13 residues. Germline V lookup: CDR1 MNHNS, CDR2 SASEGT. The DNA for the CDR3 is TGTGCCGGTCGAGGGGGGGTCCCAGATACGCAGTATTTT. Encoded protein: CAGRGGVPDTQYF.

V and J are TRBV7-6 and TRBJ2-1; 12 bases agree with TRBD2. The CDR3 extends over 16 amino acids. Germline V gene data show CDR1 as SGHVS and CDR2 as FNYEAQ. Trimming removed 1 base from V and 6 bases from J; junction bases left unmatched: 4. CDR3 DNA sequence: TGTGCCAGCAGCTTAGATACTAGCGGGGGGTTCAATGAGCAGTTCTTC. This translates into CASSLDTSGGFNEQFF.

This clone was picked up a small number of times. The genes are TRBV30 and TRBJ1-1, with a weak D call TRBD1 (5 bases). The CDR3 is 12 amino acids. The germline V and J ends were trimmed by 5 bases and 5 bases, with 12 bases remaining between them. Germline CDR1 reads GTSNPN; CDR2 reads SVGIG (reference sequence). CDR3 region: CAWGRDGTEAFF. The CDR3 nucleotides are TGTGCCTGGGGGAGGGACGGTACTGAAGCTTTCTTT.

The CDR3 spells CASSAGGLAGYEQYF. CDR3 DNA: TGTGCCAGCAGCGCCGGCGGACTAGCGGGGTACGAGCAGTACTTC. The gene calls are TRBV9 and TRBJ2-7; 12 bases fit TRBD2. J was trimmed by 4 bases and V by 3 bases; bases with no gene match: 5. Germline lookup yields CDR1 SGDLS and CDR2 YYNGEE. The CDR3 runs 15 residues.

The chain combines TRBV5-1 with TRBJ1-4; the D gene is possibly TRBD1 (5 bases). The CDR3 is 14 amino acids. V lost 8 bases and J 5 bases, leaving 16 bases between the germline ends. CDR1 and CDR2 (germline): SGHRS, YFSETQ. The CDR3 DNA is TGCGCCAGTAAACCGGGACTGGGAAATGAAAAACTGTTTTTT. Its protein is CASKPGLGNEKLFF. Looking up the rest from reference TRBV5-1 and TRBJ1-4 gives the full variable domain: KAGVTQTPRYLIKTRGQQVTLSCSPISGHRSVSWYQQTPGQGLQFLFEYFSETQRNKGNFPGRFSGRQFSNSRSEMNVSTLELGDSALYLCASKPGLGNEKLFFGSGTQLSVL.

This chain connects TRBV5-4 to TRBJ1-1; D unresolved. The germline V and J ends were trimmed by 1 base and 2 bases, with 9 bases remaining between them. Germline CDR1 is SGHNT and CDR2 is YYREEE (reference sequence). The CDR3 is 14 amino acids. The CDR3 coding sequence is TGTGCCAGCAGCTTGATGGGCAGAAACACTGAAGCTTTCTTT. The encoded protein is CASSLMGRNTEAFF.

This chain connects TRBV6-5 to TRBJ1-4; a possible D gene is TRBD1 (6 bases). V dropped 6 bases and J dropped 7 bases, with 12 bases sitting between them. The CDR3 is 13 amino acids. Germline CDR1 MNHEY, CDR2 SVGAGI. The CDR3 bases are TGTGCCAGCAGCCGACAGGAGAGTGAAAAACTGTTTTTT. Translating gives CASSRQESEKLFF.

The genes are TRBV2 and TRBJ1-5; the match to TRBD1 covers 9 bases. Germline lookup yields CDR1 SNHLY and CDR2 FYNNEI. This CDR3 region has 13 residues. The J segment lost 4 bases and the V segment lost 7 bases, leaving 2 bases of the junction unmatched. The CDR3 DNA reads as TGTGCCAGCATGGACAGGGGAAATCAGCCCCAGCATTTT. Its translation: CASMDRGNQPQHF.

This clone has a handful of counts. The chain joins TRBV15 to TRBJ2-1, with D possibly matching TRBD2 (7 bases). CDR1 is LNHNV, CDR2 YYDKDF, per germline (reference sequence). V dropped 1 base and J dropped 7 bases, with 14 bases sitting between them. CDR3 size: 15 residues. This CDR3 is CATSRGRRGGNEQFF. CDR3 bases: TGTGCCACCAGCAGAGGGCGGAGGGGGGGAAATGAGCAGTTCTTC.

The V call is TRBV5-6, the J call TRBJ1-2, with D maybe TRBD1 (5 bases). The CDR3 is 13 amino acids. Germline assignment: CDR1 SGHDT and CDR2 YYEEEE. The germline V and J ends were trimmed by 6 bases and 5 bases, with 14 bases remaining between them. The CDR3, as DNA: TGTGCCAGCATTCGCCGGGCAGGGTATGGCTACACCTTC. Translated, it gives CASIRRAGYGYTF.

The CDR3 spells CASSVDQGNTIYF. The DNA of the CDR3 is TGTGCCAGCAGCGTAGATCAAGGAAACACCATATATTTT. The chain carries TRBV9 and TRBJ1-3, with D uncertain. The V and J ends lost 0 bases and 4 bases respectively, with 5 bases between them. The CDR3 has 13 amino acids. The germline V gene has CDR1 SGDLS and CDR2 YYNGEE.

The chain carries TRBV6-4 and TRBJ2-1, with 13 bases that match TRBD2. The CDR3 consists of 17 residues. Germline trimming cut 4 bases from V and 3 bases from J; bases unmatched to any gene: 6. The germline CDR1 and CDR2 sequences are MRHNA and SNTAGT. The CDR3 spells CASSATSGGDLYNEQFF. Written as DNA, the CDR3 is TGTGCCAGCAGTGCTACTAGCGGGGGGGATCTCTACAATGAGCAGTTCTTC.

This sequence joins TRBV19 and TRBJ2-3; TRBD1 is a possible D gene (5 bases). Germline V lookup: CDR1 LNHDA, CDR2 SQIVND (reference sequence). Trimming removed 1 base at V and 2 bases at J, with 7 bases between. The CDR3 sequence is 14 residues long. CDR3 DNA: TGTGCCAGTAGTATAGTAGGGGCCACAGATACGCAGTATTTT. Protein sequence: CASSIVGATDTQYF.